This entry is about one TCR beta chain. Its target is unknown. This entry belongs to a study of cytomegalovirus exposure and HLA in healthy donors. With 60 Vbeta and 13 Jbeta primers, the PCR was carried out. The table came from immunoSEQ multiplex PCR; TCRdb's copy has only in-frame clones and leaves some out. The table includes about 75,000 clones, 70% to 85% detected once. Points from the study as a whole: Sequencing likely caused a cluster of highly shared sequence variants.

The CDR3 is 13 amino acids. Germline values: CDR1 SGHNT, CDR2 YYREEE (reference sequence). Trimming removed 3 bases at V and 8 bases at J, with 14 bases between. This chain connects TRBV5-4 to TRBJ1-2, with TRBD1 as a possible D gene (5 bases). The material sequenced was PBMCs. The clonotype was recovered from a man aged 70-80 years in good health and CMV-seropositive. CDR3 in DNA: TGTGCCAGCAGCTCGGCCGGGGGTAACGGCTACACCTTC. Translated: CASSSAGGNGYTF.